The 23 T cell receptor beta chains below all came from one sample that was sequenced in a study of patients and donors after allogeneic stem cell transplantation. TCRdb independently ran MiXCR on the RT-PCR reads; one entry per CDR3 protein. The data hold about 200,000 distinct CDR3 sequences, with around 40% observed a single time. The specimen sequenced was blood, either unsorted or a sorted T cell fraction (not recorded which). These receptors came from a human donor who was either an allogeneic HSCT recipient or a stem cell or donor lymphocyte infusion donor (not recorded which). It is not recorded whose cells these are; they may come from a transplant donor.

This chain joins TRBV9 and TRBJ2-3; possible D gene TRBD2, 6 bases. The CDR3 is made up of 16 amino acids. V dropped 5 bases and J dropped 6 bases, with 22 bases sitting between them. Germline CDR1 SGDLS, CDR2 YYNGEE. The CDR3 DNA reads as TGTGCCAGCAGTCTAGGGACTCTCACCTTGGGGGATACGCAGTATTTT. Translation gives CASSLGTLTLGDTQYF.

This chain connects TRBV9 to TRBJ1-6; D ambiguous. Trimming shortened V by 7 bases and J by 13 bases, and 12 bases separated the two germline ends. CDR1 is SGDLS, CDR2 YYNGEE, per germline. The CDR3 totals 11 residues. DNA for the CDR3: TGTGCCAGCGGAGCCCTTGCCCCCCTCCACTTT. Translating it yields CASGALAPLHF.

CDR3 in DNA: TGTGCCAGCAGTGAAGGACAGGGGATCCCCGGGGAGCTGTTTTTT. Translating gives CASSEGQGIPGELFF. This chain links TRBV6-4 with TRBJ2-2; 9 bases align to TRBD1. V dropped 3 bases and J dropped 6; count of bases not matched to a gene: 5. CDR1 is MRHNA, CDR2 SNTAGT, per germline. This CDR3 is 15 amino acids long.

The chain uses TRBV10-3 and TRBJ2-7; maybe TRBD2 (6 bases). Germline CDR1 ENHRY, CDR2 SYGVKD. The CDR3 is made up of 16 amino acids. Trimming removed 7 bases from V and 0 bases from J, with 19 bases in between. CDR3 amino acids: CAINRRGRESSYEQYF. The CDR3 DNA is TGTGCCATCAATCGGAGGGGCCGGGAATCCTCCTACGAGCAGTACTTC.

The chain links TRBV27 to TRBJ1-5; no reliable D call. The CDR3 has 13 residues. Trimming took 3 bases from V and 0 from J, leaving 3 bases between them. Germline V gene sequence: CDR1 MNHEY, CDR2 SMNVEV (reference sequence). The CDR3, as DNA: TGTGCCAGCAGTTTCTTTAGCAATCAGCCCCAGCATTTT. Amino acid sequence: CASSFFSNQPQHF.

V usage is TRBV27 and J usage is TRBJ1-2, with unresolved D. Germline V gives CDR1 MNHEY, CDR2 SMNVEV (reference sequence). Trimming removed 0 bases at V and 0 bases at J, with 8 bases between. This CDR3 is built from 15 residues. The CDR3 sequence: CASSLSPWPNYGYTF. The CDR3 DNA sequence: TGTGCCAGCAGTTTATCCCCTTGGCCTAACTATGGCTACACCTTC.

This chain links TRBV29-1 with TRBJ2-6, with 10 bases identical to TRBD1. This CDR3 contains 19 residues. With 0 bases clipped from V and 0 bases from J, the junction kept 8 bases outside the gene matches. The germline V gene has CDR1 SQVTM and CDR2 ANQGSEA. CDR3 nucleotides: TGCAGCGTTGAAGATCCAGAGGGACAGGGGAACTCTGGGGCCAACGTCCTGACTTTC. Its translation is CSVEDPEGQGNSGANVLTF. The variable domain in full, with the rest retrieved from reference TRBV29-1 and TRBJ2-6, is SAVISQKPSRDICQRGTSLTIQCQVDSQVTMMFWYRQQPGQSLTLIATANQGSEATYESGFVIDKFPISRPNLTFSTLTVSNMSPEDSSIYLCSVEDPEGQGNSGANVLTFGAGSRLTVL.

This clonotype was seen a handful of times. CDR3 protein: CSATGGPSAKNIQYF. DNA of the CDR3: TGCAGCGCAACAGGGGGCCCATCGGCCAAAAACATTCAGTACTTC. The rearrangement links TRBV29-1 to TRBJ2-4, with TRBD1 matching over 9 bases. Germline trimming cut 7 bases from V and 1 base from J; bases unmatched to any gene: 8. Germline CDR1 and CDR2: SQVTM and ANQGSEA. This CDR3 region has 15 residues.

The rearrangement uses TRBV29-1 and TRBJ2-1, with D maybe TRBD2 (6 bases). The CDR3 runs to 14 residues. Germline V lookup: CDR1 SQVTM, CDR2 ANQGSEA. Trimming shortened V by 3 bases and J by 4 bases, and 13 bases separated the two germline ends. The CDR3 bases are TGCAGCGTTGATCAGGGAGGTCTGTACAATGAGCAGTTCTTC. Its protein is CSVDQGGLYNEQFF.

The rearrangement uses TRBV5-1 and TRBJ2-3; the D is unclear. V shed 0 bases and J shed 2 bases, with 10 bases lying between them. CDR3 length: 15 amino acids. CDR1 and CDR2 from the germline V gene are SGHRS and YFSETQ. Here the CDR3 DNA reads TGCGCCAGCAGCTTGGTGCTAGGGCACACAGATACGCAGTATTTT. It is translated as CASSLVLGHTDTQYF. Complete variable domain (other parts from reference TRBV5-1 and TRBJ2-3): KAGVTQTPRYLIKTRGQQVTLSCSPISGHRSVSWYQQTPGQGLQFLFEYFSETQRNKGNFPGRFSGRQFSNSRSEMNVSTLELGDSALYLCASSLVLGHTDTQYFGPGTRLTVL.

The table lists this clonotype with a few counts. The genes are TRBV4-3 and TRBJ1-2, with 8 bases that match TRBD1. V shed 2 bases and J 9 bases; nucleotides not matched to a gene: 5. The germline V gene encodes CDR1 LGHNA and CDR2 YSLEER. This CDR3 region has 13 residues. The CDR3 spells CASSQRTGRSYTF. The CDR3 coding sequence is TGCGCCAGCAGCCAAAGGACAGGGAGAAGCTACACCTTC.

The rearrangement links TRBV30 to TRBJ1-1; a weak D match, TRBD1 (5 bases). The CDR3 spans 13 residues. Germline V CDR1 and CDR2: GTSNPN, SVGIG (reference sequence). The V gene lost 5 bases and the J gene lost 3 bases, with 13 bases spanning the gap. CDR3 coding DNA: TGTGCCTGGGCTTACAGGCAAGACACTGAAGCTTTCTTT. It codes for CAWAYRQDTEAFF. Variable domain in full (rest from reference TRBV30 and TRBJ1-1): SQTIHQWPATLVQPVGSPLSLECTVEGTSNPNLYWYRQAAGRGLQLLFYSVGIGQISSEVPQNLSASRPQDRQFILSSKKLLLSDSGFYLCAWAYRQDTEAFFGQGTRLTVV.

This clonotype was seen at least ten times. CDR3 protein: CASRRLGTDNSPLHF. CDR3 in DNA: TGTGCCAGCAGAAGACTTGGGACAGATAATTCACCCCTCCACTTT. This sequence joins TRBV12-3 or TRBV12-4 and TRBJ1-6, with 7 bases fitting TRBD1. The CDR3 runs to 15 residues. V trimming: 6 bases; J trimming: 5 bases; junction bases outside the gene matches: 7.

This clonotype was picked up a small number of times. The V call is TRBV5-1, the J call TRBJ2-5; 7 bases align to TRBD1. Germline V gene data show CDR1 as SGHRS and CDR2 as YFSETQ. This CDR3 is built from 13 residues. Germline trimming cut 0 bases from V and 4 bases from J; bases unmatched to any gene: 0. The CDR3 DNA is TGCGCCAGCAGCTTGGGACAGGGAGAGACCCAGTACTTC. Translation: CASSLGQGETQYF. Filled out from reference TRBV5-1 and TRBJ2-5, the complete variable domain reads KAGVTQTPRYLIKTRGQQVTLSCSPISGHRSVSWYQQTPGQGLQFLFEYFSETQRNKGNFPGRFSGRQFSNSRSEMNVSTLELGDSALYLCASSLGQGETQYFGPGTRLLVL.

V usage is TRBV20-1 and J usage is TRBJ2-7; D unresolved. Between the trimmed V and J ends, which lost 0 bases and 2 bases, there was a span of 17 bases. This CDR3 region has 16 residues. Germline V gene lookup returns CDR1 DFQATT and CDR2 SNEGSKA (reference sequence). CDR3 sequence: CSARDLEGLVTYEQYF. CDR3 nucleotides: TGCAGTGCTAGAGATCTGGAAGGCCTTGTAACCTACGAGCAGTACTTC.

This clonotype was seen more than once but under ten times. This rearrangement joins TRBV7-6 to TRBJ1-5; D gene ambiguous. Germline V gene data show CDR1 as SGHVS and CDR2 as FNYEAQ. V gave up 3 bases and J gave up 3 bases, with 12 bases separating them. The CDR3 consists of 15 residues. The CDR3 here is CASSLGSRVNQPQHF. DNA for the CDR3: TGTGCCAGCAGCTTGGGGAGTAGGGTCAATCAGCCCCAGCATTTT.

The rearrangement joins TRBV3-1 to TRBJ2-7; no clear D gene. The V end lost 8 bases, the J end lost 2 bases, and 16 bases lay between the germline ends. The germline gives CDR1 LGHDT, CDR2 YNNKEL (reference sequence). This CDR3 comprises 14 residues. Written as DNA, the CDR3 is TGTGCCAGCTCTTATCTAGGTGCCACCTACGAGCAGTACTTC. As protein: CASSYLGATYEQYF.

The chain carries TRBV5-6 and TRBJ1-2, with 8 bases lining up with TRBD1. Germline V gene data show CDR1 as SGHDT and CDR2 as YYEEEE. The CDR3 sequence is 13 residues long. The V gene end was trimmed by 5 bases and the J gene end by 6 bases; junction bases not matched to a gene: 6. The CDR3 here is CASSYQGADGYTF. DNA for the CDR3: TGTGCCAGCAGTTACCAGGGGGCGGATGGCTACACCTTC.

Here the CDR3 reads CASSSLQGSYQPQHF. In nucleotides, the CDR3 is TGTGCCAGCAGCTCCTTACAGGGAAGCTATCAGCCCCAGCATTTT. The chain links TRBV7-2 to TRBJ1-5; perhaps TRBD1 as D (6 bases). Germline V gives CDR1 SGHTA, CDR2 FQGNSA. Trimming stripped 4 bases from V and 5 bases from J, with 15 bases between. This CDR3 contains 15 residues.

V usage is TRBV29-1 and J usage is TRBJ1-5, with D hard to call. V was cut by 2 bases and J by 7 bases, with 9 bases left in between. The germline V gene has CDR1 SQVTM and CDR2 ANQGSEA. This CDR3 is 12 amino acids long. DNA of the CDR3: TGCAGCGTTGAAACGGCCGGACAGCCCCAGCATTTT. This gives the protein CSVETAGQPQHF.

This clonotype was recorded a few times. The chain combines TRBV7-9 with TRBJ1-2; no clear D gene. The CDR3 loop spans 13 amino acids. In germline, CDR1 is SEHNR, CDR2 FQNEAQ (reference sequence). With 2 bases removed from V and 7 bases from J, the gap between germline ends came to 11 bases. CDR3 loop: CASSLFLEGGYTF. CDR3 DNA sequence: TGTGCCAGCAGCTTATTTTTGGAGGGTGGCTACACCTTC.

This chain uses TRBV18 with TRBJ2-1; TRBD2 matches 14 bases. This CDR3 is 19 amino acids long. Losses at the gene ends were 3 bases for V and 6 bases for J; bases not matched to a gene: 13. The germline gives CDR1 KGHSH, CDR2 LQKENI. This CDR3 is CASSPFTGTSGGLVNEQFF. CDR3 in DNA: TGTGCCAGCTCACCTTTCACCGGGACTAGCGGGGGACTAGTCAATGAGCAGTTCTTC.

The V and J genes are TRBV27 and TRBJ2-6; D gene uncertain. Germline CDR1 is MNHEY and CDR2 is SMNVEV (reference sequence). The CDR3 contains 16 residues. Deletions cut 2 bases from V and 2 bases from J, with 10 bases between. DNA for the CDR3: TGTGCCAGCAGTTTAGGAAGGGTAGCTGGGGCCAACGTCCTGACTTTC. This gives the protein CASSLGRVAGANVLTF. The variable domain in full, with the rest retrieved from reference TRBV27 and TRBJ2-6, is EAQVTQNPRYLITVTGKKLTVTCSQNMNHEYMSWYRQDPGLGLRQIYYSMNVEVTDKGDVPEGYKVSRKEKRNFPLILESPSPNQTSLYFCASSLGRVAGANVLTFGAGSRLTVL.